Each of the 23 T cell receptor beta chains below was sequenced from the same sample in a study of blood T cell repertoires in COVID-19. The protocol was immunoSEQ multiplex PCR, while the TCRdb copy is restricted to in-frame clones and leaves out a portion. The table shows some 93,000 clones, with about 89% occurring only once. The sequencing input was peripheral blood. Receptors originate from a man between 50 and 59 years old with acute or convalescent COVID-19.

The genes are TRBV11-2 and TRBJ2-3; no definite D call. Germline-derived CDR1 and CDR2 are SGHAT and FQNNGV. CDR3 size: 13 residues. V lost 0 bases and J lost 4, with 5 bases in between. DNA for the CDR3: TGTGCCAGCAGCTTAGATCCGTCAGATACGCAGTATTTT. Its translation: CASSLDPSDTQYF.

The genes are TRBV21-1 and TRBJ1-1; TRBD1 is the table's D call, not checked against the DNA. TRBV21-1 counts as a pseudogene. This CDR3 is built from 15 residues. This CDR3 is CASSKSLRGLTEAFF. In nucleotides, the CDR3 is TGTGCCAGCAGCAAGAGCCTCAGGGGGCTCACTGAAGCTTTCTTT.

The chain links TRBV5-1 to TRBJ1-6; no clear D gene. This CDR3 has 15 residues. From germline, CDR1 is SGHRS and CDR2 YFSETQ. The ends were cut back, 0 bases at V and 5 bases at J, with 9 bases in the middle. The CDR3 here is CASSLVAEDNSPLHF. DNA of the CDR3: TGCGCCAGCAGCTTGGTGGCAGAGGATAATTCACCCCTCCACTTT.

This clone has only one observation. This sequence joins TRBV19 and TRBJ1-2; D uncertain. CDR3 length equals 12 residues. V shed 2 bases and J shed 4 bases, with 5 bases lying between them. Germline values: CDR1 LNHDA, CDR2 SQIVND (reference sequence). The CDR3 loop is CASSISGYGYTF. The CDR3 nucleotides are TGTGCCAGTAGTATAAGCGGCTATGGCTACACCTTC.

DNA of the CDR3: TGTGCCAGTCAGGGGCACACAGATACGCAGTATTTT. Residues: CASQGHTDTQYF. The rearrangement links TRBV12-3 or TRBV12-4 to TRBJ2-3, with D tentatively TRBD1 (6 bases). This CDR3 region has 12 residues. V was shortened by 9 bases and J by 2 bases, with 9 bases between the two germline ends.

The CDR3 region has the DNA TGCGCCAGCGGAAGGGGAAAGCGGGAGGGCGGATCCGAGCAGTACTTC. It codes for CASGRGKREGGSEQYF. The chain combines TRBV5-1 with TRBJ2-7; 10 positions agree with TRBD2. Germline CDR1 is SGHRS and CDR2 is YFSETQ. The CDR3 totals 16 residues. V lost 7 bases, J lost 6 bases, and 16 bases stayed unmatched.

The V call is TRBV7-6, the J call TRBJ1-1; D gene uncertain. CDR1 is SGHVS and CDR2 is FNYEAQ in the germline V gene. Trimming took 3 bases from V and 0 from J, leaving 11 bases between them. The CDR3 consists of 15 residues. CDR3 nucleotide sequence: TGTGCCAGCAGCTTGGCTCTAGGAATGAACACTGAAGCTTTCTTT. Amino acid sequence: CASSLALGMNTEAFF.

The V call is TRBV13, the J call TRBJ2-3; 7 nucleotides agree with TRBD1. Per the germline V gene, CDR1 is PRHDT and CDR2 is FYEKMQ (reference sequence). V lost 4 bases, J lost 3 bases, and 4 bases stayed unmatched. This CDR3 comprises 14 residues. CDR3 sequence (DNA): TGTGCCAGCAGCTCATCGGACAGGACAGATACGCAGTATTTT. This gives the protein CASSSSDRTDTQYF. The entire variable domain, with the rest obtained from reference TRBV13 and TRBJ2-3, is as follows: AAGVIQSPRHLIKEKRETATLKCYPIPRHDTVYWYQQGPGQDPQFLISFYEKMQSDKGSIPDRFSAQQFSDYHSELNMSSLELGDSALYFCASSSSDRTDTQYFGPGTRLTVL.

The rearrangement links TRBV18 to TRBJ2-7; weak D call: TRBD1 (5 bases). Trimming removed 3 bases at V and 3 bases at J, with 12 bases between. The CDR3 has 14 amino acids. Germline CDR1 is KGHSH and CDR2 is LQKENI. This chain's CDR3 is CASSPSRQGYEQYF. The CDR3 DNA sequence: TGTGCCAGCTCACCTTCCCGGCAGGGCTACGAGCAGTACTTC.

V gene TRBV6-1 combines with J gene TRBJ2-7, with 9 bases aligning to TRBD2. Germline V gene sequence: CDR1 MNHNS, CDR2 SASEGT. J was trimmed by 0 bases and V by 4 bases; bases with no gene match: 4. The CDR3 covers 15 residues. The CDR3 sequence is CASSATSGSSYEQYF. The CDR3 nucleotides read TGTGCCAGCAGTGCGACTAGCGGCAGCTCCTACGAGCAGTACTTC.

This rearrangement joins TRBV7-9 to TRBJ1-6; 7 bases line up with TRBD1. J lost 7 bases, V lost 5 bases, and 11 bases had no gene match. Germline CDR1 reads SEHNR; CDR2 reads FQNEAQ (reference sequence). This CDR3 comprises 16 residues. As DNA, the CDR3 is TGTGCCAGCAGCACTCTAGTGGGGACAGAGAATTCACCCCTCCACTTT. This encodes CASSTLVGTENSPLHF.

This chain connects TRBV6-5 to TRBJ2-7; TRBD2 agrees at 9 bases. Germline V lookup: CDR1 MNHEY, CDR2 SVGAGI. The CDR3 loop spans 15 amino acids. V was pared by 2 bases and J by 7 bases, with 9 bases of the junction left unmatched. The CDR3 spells CASSYQAGGIGEQYF. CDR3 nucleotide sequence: TGTGCCAGCAGTTACCAGGCGGGAGGGATAGGGGAGCAGTACTTC.

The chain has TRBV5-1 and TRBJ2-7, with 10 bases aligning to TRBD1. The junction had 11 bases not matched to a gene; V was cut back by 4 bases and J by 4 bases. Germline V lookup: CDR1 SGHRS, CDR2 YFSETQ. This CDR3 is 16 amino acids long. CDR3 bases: TGCGCCAGCAGCAGGACGACAGGGGGCAAGGAGTACGAGCAGTACTTC. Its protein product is CASSRTTGGKEYEQYF. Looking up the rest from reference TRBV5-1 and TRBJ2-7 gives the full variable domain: KAGVTQTPRYLIKTRGQQVTLSCSPISGHRSVSWYQQTPGQGLQFLFEYFSETQRNKGNFPGRFSGRQFSNSRSEMNVSTLELGDSALYLCASSRTTGGKEYEQYFGPGTRLTVT.

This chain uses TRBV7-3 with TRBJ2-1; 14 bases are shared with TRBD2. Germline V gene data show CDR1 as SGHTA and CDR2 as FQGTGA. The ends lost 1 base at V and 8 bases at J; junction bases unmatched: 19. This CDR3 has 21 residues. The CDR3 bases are TGTGCCAGCAGCTTAAGACTAGCGGGAGGGCCGGGTGTTGCGGGGATAGATGAGCAGTTCTTC. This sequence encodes CASSLRLAGGPGVAGIDEQFF.

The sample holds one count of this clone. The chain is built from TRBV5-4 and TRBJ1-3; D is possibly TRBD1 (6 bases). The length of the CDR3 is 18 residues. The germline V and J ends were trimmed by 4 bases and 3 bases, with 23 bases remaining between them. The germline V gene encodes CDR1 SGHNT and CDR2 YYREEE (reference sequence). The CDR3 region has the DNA TGTGCCAGCAGCCCCCCCCCGGGCACAGGGAATTTTGGAAACACCATATATTTT. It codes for CASSPPPGTGNFGNTIYF.

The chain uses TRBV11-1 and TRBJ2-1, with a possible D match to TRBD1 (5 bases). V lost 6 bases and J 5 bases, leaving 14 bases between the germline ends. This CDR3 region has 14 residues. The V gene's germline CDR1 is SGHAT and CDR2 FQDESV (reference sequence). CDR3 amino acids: CASSYKGWNNEQFF. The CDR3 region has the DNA TGTGCCAGCAGTTATAAGGGGTGGAACAATGAGCAGTTCTTC.

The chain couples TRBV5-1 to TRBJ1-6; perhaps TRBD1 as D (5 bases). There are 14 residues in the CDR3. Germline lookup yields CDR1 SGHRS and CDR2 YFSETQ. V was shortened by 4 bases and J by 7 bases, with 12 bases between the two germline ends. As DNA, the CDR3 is TGCGCCAGCAGCGCCCCGGGACTAAATTCACCCCTCCACTTT. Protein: CASSAPGLNSPLHF.

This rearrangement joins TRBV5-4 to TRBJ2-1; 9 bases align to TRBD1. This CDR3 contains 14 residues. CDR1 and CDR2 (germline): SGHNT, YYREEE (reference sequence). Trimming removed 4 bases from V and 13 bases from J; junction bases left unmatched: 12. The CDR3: CASSPTGGGSGQFF. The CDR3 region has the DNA TGTGCCAGCAGCCCAACAGGGGGCGGTTCGGGACAGTTCTTC.

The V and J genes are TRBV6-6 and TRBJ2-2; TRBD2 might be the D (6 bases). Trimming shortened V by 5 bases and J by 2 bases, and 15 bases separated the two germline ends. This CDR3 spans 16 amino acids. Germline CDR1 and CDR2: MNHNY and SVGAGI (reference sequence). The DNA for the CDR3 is TGTGCCAGCAGTCGCGGAGGCGGGGCTAACACCGGGGAGCTGTTTTTT. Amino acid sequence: CASSRGGGANTGELFF.

CDR3 nucleotide sequence: TGTGCCAGCTCATCCCGGAGCCGGGACAATAGCGAGCAGTACTTC. Translating it yields CASSSRSRDNSEQYF. V usage is TRBV21-1 and J usage is TRBJ2-7; the D segment call TRBD1 is taken from the table without a DNA check. TRBV21-1 is a pseudogene locus. This CDR3 has 15 residues.

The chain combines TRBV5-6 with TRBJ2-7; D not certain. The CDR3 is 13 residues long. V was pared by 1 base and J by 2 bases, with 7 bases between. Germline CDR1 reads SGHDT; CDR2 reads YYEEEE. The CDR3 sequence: CASSLPLAYEQYF. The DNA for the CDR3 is TGTGCCAGCAGCTTGCCGTTAGCCTACGAGCAGTACTTC.

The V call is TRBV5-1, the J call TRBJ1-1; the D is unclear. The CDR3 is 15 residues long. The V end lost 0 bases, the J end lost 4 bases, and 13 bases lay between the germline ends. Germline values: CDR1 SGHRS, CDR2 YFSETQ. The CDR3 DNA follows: TGCGCCAGCAGCTTGGCAGGTTCCCACTCCACTGAAGCTTTCTTT. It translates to CASSLAGSHSTEAFF.

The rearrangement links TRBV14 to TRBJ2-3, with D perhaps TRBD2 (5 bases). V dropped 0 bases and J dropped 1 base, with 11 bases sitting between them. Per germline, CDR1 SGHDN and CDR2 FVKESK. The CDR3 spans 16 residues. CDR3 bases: TGTGCCAGCAGCCAAGACGTGGGAGAGGGCACAGATACGCAGTATTTT. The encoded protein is CASSQDVGEGTDTQYF.